Listed here are 27 T cell receptor beta chains from one sample, sequenced in a study of blood T cell repertoires in COVID-19. Data came from immunoSEQ multiplex PCR; TCRdb stores just in-frame clones and leaves some out. The data show around 500,000 clones, 80% to 90% seen once. The source material was peripheral blood. These receptors came from a human donor in a cohort sampled during active COVID-19.

V gene TRBV11-2 combines with J gene TRBJ1-2, with 7 bases matching TRBD1. With V trimmed by 3 bases and J by 2 bases, 3 bases remained unmatched. The CDR3 consists of 14 residues. Germline CDR1 is SGHAT and CDR2 is FQNNGV. CDR3 nucleotide sequence: TGTGCCAGCAGCTTGGACAGGAGGAACTATGGCTACACCTTC. It codes for CASSLDRRNYGYTF. The variable domain in full, completed from reference TRBV11-2 and TRBJ1-2, reads EAGVAQSPRYKIIEKRQSVAFWCNPISGHATLYWYQQILGQGPKLLIQFQNNGVVDDSQLPKDRFSAERLKGVDSTLKIQPAKLEDSAVYLCASSLDRRNYGYTFGSGTRLTVV.

The CDR3: CASSQDLGDRLNTEAFF. The CDR3 nucleotides are TGCGCCAGCAGCCAAGATCTGGGGGACAGATTGAACACTGAAGCTTTCTTT. The chain is built from TRBV4-3 and TRBJ1-1; TRBD1 matches 7 bases. Germline values: CDR1 LGHNA, CDR2 YSLEER. J gave up 0 bases and V 0 bases, and 7 bases lay outside the gene matches. The CDR3 is 17 residues long.

V is TRBV2 and J is TRBJ2-2, with D tentatively TRBD2 (6 bases). This CDR3 has 14 residues. The ends were cut back, 6 bases at V and 8 bases at J, with 16 bases in the middle. The germline V gene has CDR1 SNHLY and CDR2 FYNNEI. CDR3 nucleotide sequence: TGTGCCAGCAGGGAGGGGACCGCGCGAGGGGAGCTGTTTTTT. Protein sequence: CASREGTARGELFF.

J is TRBJ1-2 and V is TRBV19; weak D call: TRBD1 (6 bases). The CDR3 runs to 13 residues. Trimming took 6 bases from V and 5 from J, leaving 13 bases between them. CDR1 and CDR2 (germline): LNHDA, SQIVND (reference sequence). The CDR3 region is CASSDKGTYGYTF. Written as DNA, the CDR3 is TGTGCCAGTAGCGATAAGGGGACATATGGCTACACCTTC.

V is TRBV9 and J is TRBJ2-5, with D unclear. CDR1 is SGDLS and CDR2 is YYNGEE in the germline V gene. The CDR3 extends over 15 amino acids. The V and J ends lost 0 bases and 1 base respectively, with 10 bases between them. DNA for the CDR3: TGTGCCAGCAGCGTAGCCGCCAGGTTCCAAGAGACCCAGTACTTC. Amino acid sequence: CASSVAARFQETQYF.

The chain combines TRBV7-9 with TRBJ2-3; 7 bases are shared with TRBD1. This CDR3 region has 14 residues. Germline V gives CDR1 SEHNR, CDR2 FQNEAQ (reference sequence). V lost 4 bases to trimming and J lost 0 bases; unmatched junction nucleotides: 1. The chain's CDR3 is CASSSGQSTDTQYF. The CDR3 region has the DNA TGTGCCAGCAGCTCGGGACAGAGCACAGATACGCAGTATTTT.

This rearrangement joins TRBV5-1 to TRBJ2-2, with TRBD2 matching over 13 bases. The CDR3 sequence is 17 residues long. Germline CDR1 reads SGHRS; CDR2 reads YFSETQ. The V gene end was trimmed by 4 bases and the J gene end by 5 bases; junction bases not matched to a gene: 8. The CDR3: CASSILAGGPSTGELFF. In nucleotides, the CDR3 is TGCGCCAGCAGCATACTAGCGGGAGGGCCATCTACCGGGGAGCTGTTTTTT.

The chain joins TRBV6-5 to TRBJ2-2; 9 bases fit TRBD2. V lost 7 bases, J lost 6 bases, and 9 bases stayed unmatched. The length of the CDR3 is 15 residues. The germline gives CDR1 MNHEY, CDR2 SVGAGI. The CDR3 DNA is TGTGCCAGCACCAATAGCGGGAGAATGTCCGGGGAGCTGTTTTTT. It translates to CASTNSGRMSGELFF.

The V and J genes are TRBV24-1 and TRBJ2-2, with 8 bases that match TRBD2. V trimming: 1 base; J trimming: 5 bases; junction bases outside the gene matches: 2. The CDR3 totals 15 residues. Germline-derived CDR1 and CDR2 are KGHDR and SFDVKD. The CDR3 loop reads CATSDLPGGTGELFF. The CDR3 DNA reads as TGTGCCACCAGTGATTTACCGGGAGGGACCGGGGAGCTGTTTTTT.

The V call is TRBV14, the J call TRBJ2-7, with 8 nucleotides matching TRBD1. CDR3 length: 14 residues. With V trimmed by 4 bases and J by 9 bases, 11 bases remained unmatched. The germline V gene has CDR1 SGHDN and CDR2 FVKESK. The DNA for the CDR3 is TGTGCCAGCAGCCCCTCTGGACAGGGACGGGGGCAGTACTTC. This translates into CASSPSGQGRGQYF.

The chain uses TRBV5-1 and TRBJ2-7; perhaps TRBD1 as D (6 bases). Germline CDR1 and CDR2: SGHRS and YFSETQ. This CDR3 is built from 14 residues. V gave up 0 bases and J gave up 3 bases, with 10 bases separating them. CDR3 coding DNA: TGCGCCAGCAGCTTGGTGACAGGTTTCTACGAGCAGTACTTC. Translating it yields CASSLVTGFYEQYF. The whole variable domain, remainder taken from reference TRBV5-1 and TRBJ2-7, is KAGVTQTPRYLIKTRGQQVTLSCSPISGHRSVSWYQQTPGQGLQFLFEYFSETQRNKGNFPGRFSGRQFSNSRSEMNVSTLELGDSALYLCASSLVTGFYEQYFGPGTRLTVT.

The rearrangement uses TRBV7-2 and TRBJ2-3, with a tentative D call TRBD2 (6 bases). V was pared by 4 bases and J by 3 bases, with 17 bases between. The CDR3 is made up of 16 amino acids. Germline V gives CDR1 SGHTA, CDR2 FQGNSA. The CDR3 DNA follows: TGTGCCAGCAGCTATTTTGGGGGGAGTGCGACAGATACGCAGTATTTT. Encoded protein: CASSYFGGSATDTQYF. Variable domain in full (rest from reference TRBV7-2 and TRBJ2-3): GAGVSQSPSNKVTEKGKDVELRCDPISGHTALYWYRQSLGQGLEFLIYFQGNSAPDKSGLPSDRFSAERTGGSVSTLTIQRTQQEDSAVYLCASSYFGGSATDTQYFGPGTRLTVL.

V is TRBV7-8 and J is TRBJ1-1; 10 bases map to TRBD1. This CDR3 region has 15 residues. Trimming at V came to 4 bases and at J to 2 bases, leaving 4 bases not matched to a gene. Germline V CDR1 and CDR2: SGHVS, FQNEAQ. The CDR3 sequence: CASSSWTGGNTEAFF. The CDR3, as DNA: TGTGCCAGCAGCTCCTGGACAGGGGGAAACACTGAAGCTTTCTTT.

This sequence joins TRBV5-1 and TRBJ2-4; tentative D call: TRBD1 (6 bases). The germline gives CDR1 SGHRS, CDR2 YFSETQ. This CDR3 spans 13 amino acids. Trimming shortened V by 0 bases and J by 6 bases, and 7 bases separated the two germline ends. The CDR3 region has the DNA TGCGCCAGCAGCTTGGGGGACATAAACATTCAGTACTTC. Translation gives CASSLGDINIQYF. The full variable domain, completed using reference TRBV5-1 and TRBJ2-4, is KAGVTQTPRYLIKTRGQQVTLSCSPISGHRSVSWYQQTPGQGLQFLFEYFSETQRNKGNFPGRFSGRQFSNSRSEMNVSTLELGDSALYLCASSLGDINIQYFGAGTRLSVL.

The genes are TRBV3-1 (or the pseudogene TRBV3-2) and TRBJ2-1; no reliable D call. Looked up from germline, CDR1 is LGHDT and CDR2 is YNNKEL (reference sequence). This CDR3 spans 14 amino acids. The germline V and J ends were trimmed by 2 bases and 3 bases, with 8 bases remaining between them. CDR3 in amino acids: CASSQFQDYNEQFF. The CDR3 DNA reads as TGTGCCAGCAGCCAATTCCAGGACTACAATGAGCAGTTCTTC.

In regard to this clone: The sample carries other DNA sequences with the same CDR3. V gene TRBV7-9 combines with J gene TRBJ1-2, with D unresolved. Trimming took 3 bases from V and 2 from J, leaving 4 bases between them. The CDR3 length is 12 residues. Germline V lookup: CDR1 SEHNR, CDR2 FQNEAQ (reference sequence). DNA for the CDR3: TGTGCCAGCAGCTTGAGCAACTATGGCTACACCTTC. Translating it yields CASSLSNYGYTF.

This rearrangement joins TRBV5-4 to TRBJ1-3; 8 nucleotides match TRBD1. CDR3 length: 16 residues. CDR1 is SGHNT, CDR2 YYREEE, per germline (reference sequence). Unmatched junction bases numbered 7, after V lost 3 bases and J lost 2 bases. CDR3 sequence reads: CASSWGQATAGNTIYF. CDR3 sequence (DNA): TGTGCCAGCAGCTGGGGACAGGCAACGGCTGGAAACACCATATATTTT. Filled out from reference TRBV5-4 and TRBJ1-3, the complete variable domain reads ETGVTQSPTHLIKTRGQQVTLRCSSQSGHNTVSWYQQALGQGPQFIFQYYREEENGRGNFPPRFSGLQFPNYSSELNVNALELDDSALYLCASSWGQATAGNTIYFGEGSWLTVV.

This sequence joins TRBV28 and TRBJ2-5; 7 nucleotides match TRBD2. This CDR3 has 14 residues. The germline V gene encodes CDR1 MDHEN and CDR2 SYDVKM. V shed 5 bases, J shed 0 bases, and the junction held 3 bases outside the gene matches. The CDR3 reads CASSPTSDQETQYF. CDR3 DNA: TGTGCCAGCAGTCCTACTAGCGACCAAGAGACCCAGTACTTC.

The genes are TRBV7-9 and TRBJ2-1; 8 bases are shared with TRBD2. The V and J ends lost 6 bases and 0 bases, in that order; junction bases with no gene match: 7. Germline V CDR1 and CDR2: SEHNR, FQNEAQ (reference sequence). The CDR3 contains 16 residues. The CDR3 nucleotides read TGTGCCAGCAGTTCACTAGCGGACCTCTCCTACAATGAGCAGTTCTTC. It translates to CASSSLADLSYNEQFF.

This clone was counted only a few times. This sequence joins TRBV12-3 or TRBV12-4 and TRBJ1-2; 7 bases are a match to TRBD1. This CDR3 has 13 amino acids. V lost 5 bases to trimming and J lost 9 bases; unmatched junction nucleotides: 9. CDR3 coding DNA: TGTGCCAGCAGTCGCGAGGGGGCCGGGCGCTACACCTTC. Translated: CASSREGAGRYTF.

The gene calls are TRBV7-2 and TRBJ1-5; D is ambiguous. The germline gives CDR1 SGHTA, CDR2 FQGNSA. The CDR3 contains 15 residues. Trimming stripped 0 bases from V and 2 bases from J, with 8 bases between. DNA of the CDR3: TGTGCCAGCAGCTTAGCGGGAGGAGGCAATCAGCCCCAGCATTTT. Translation gives CASSLAGGGNQPQHF. The variable domain in full, completed from reference TRBV7-2 and TRBJ1-5, reads GAGVSQSPSNKVTEKGKDVELRCDPISGHTALYWYRQSLGQGLEFLIYFQGNSAPDKSGLPSDRFSAERTGGSVSTLTIQRTQQEDSAVYLCASSLAGGGNQPQHFGDGTRLSIL.

J is TRBJ1-3 and V is TRBV5-1, with a weak D call TRBD1 (6 bases). This CDR3 region has 15 residues. The germline gives CDR1 SGHRS, CDR2 YFSETQ. V lost 4 bases to trimming and J lost 0 bases, with 11 bases between them. The DNA of the CDR3 is TGCGCCAGCAGCCCGCGGACAGACTCTGGAAACACCATATATTTT. Translation: CASSPRTDSGNTIYF.

This clone was observed once. The chain links TRBV7-9 to TRBJ1-4; tentative D call: TRBD1 (5 bases). The germline V gene has CDR1 SEHNR and CDR2 FQNEAQ (reference sequence). CDR3 size: 15 residues. Trimming took 6 bases from V and 7 from J, leaving 18 bases between them. The CDR3 spells CASSPEGTVSEKLFF. For the CDR3, the DNA is TGTGCCAGCAGTCCGGAAGGGACTGTATCTGAAAAACTGTTTTTT.

The chain recombines TRBV2 with TRBJ2-7; 7 bases are shared with TRBD1. The CDR3 extends over 14 amino acids. Germline V CDR1 and CDR2: SNHLY, FYNNEI. With 4 bases clipped from V and 1 base from J, the junction kept 4 bases outside the gene matches. As DNA, the CDR3 is TGTGCCAGCAGTGTGGTCAGGGGGTCCTACGAGCAGTACTTC. Encoded protein: CASSVVRGSYEQYF. Variable domain in full (rest from reference TRBV2 and TRBJ2-7): EPEVTQTPSHQVTQMGQEVILRCVPISNHLYFYWYRQILGQKVEFLVSFYNNEISEKSEIFDDQFSVERPDGSNFTLKIRSTKLEDSAMYFCASSVVRGSYEQYFGPGTRLTVT.

This clone was picked up one time. This chain uses TRBV7-2 with TRBJ2-7, with TRBD2 as a possible D gene (6 bases). The CDR3 length is 14 residues. Per the germline V gene, CDR1 is SGHTA and CDR2 is FQGNSA. Trimming took 1 base from V and 3 from J, leaving 10 bases between them. CDR3 bases: TGTGCCAGCAGCTTAGGGGGTAGCGGCTACGAGCAGTACTTC. Amino acids: CASSLGGSGYEQYF.

This clone has more than one count but fewer than ten. The V call is TRBV4-3, the J call TRBJ2-1, with no clear D. The length of the CDR3 is 14 residues. From germline, CDR1 is LGHNA and CDR2 YSLEER. V was pared by 0 bases and J by 4 bases, with 7 bases between. This CDR3 reads CASSQDQNYNEQFF. The CDR3 DNA sequence: TGCGCCAGCAGCCAAGATCAGAATTACAATGAGCAGTTCTTC.

The gene calls are TRBV7-2 and TRBJ1-2; the D gene is possibly TRBD1 (5 bases). Trimming removed 3 bases at V and 4 bases at J, with 9 bases between. Germline values: CDR1 SGHTA, CDR2 FQGNSA. This CDR3 has 13 residues. The CDR3 protein is CASSLAGPYGYTF. In DNA form, the CDR3 reads TGTGCCAGCAGCTTGGCAGGGCCCTATGGCTACACCTTC.